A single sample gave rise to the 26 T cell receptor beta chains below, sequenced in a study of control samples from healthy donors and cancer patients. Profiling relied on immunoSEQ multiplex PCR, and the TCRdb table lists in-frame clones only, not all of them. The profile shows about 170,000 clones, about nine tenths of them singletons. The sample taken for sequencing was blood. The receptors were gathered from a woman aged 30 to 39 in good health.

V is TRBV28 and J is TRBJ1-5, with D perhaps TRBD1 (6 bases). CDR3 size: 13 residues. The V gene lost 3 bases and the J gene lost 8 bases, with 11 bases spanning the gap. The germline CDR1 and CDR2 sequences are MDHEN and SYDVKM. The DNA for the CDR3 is TGTGCCAGCAGTTTCAGGGGACGGGAGCCCCAGCATTTT. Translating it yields CASSFRGREPQHF.

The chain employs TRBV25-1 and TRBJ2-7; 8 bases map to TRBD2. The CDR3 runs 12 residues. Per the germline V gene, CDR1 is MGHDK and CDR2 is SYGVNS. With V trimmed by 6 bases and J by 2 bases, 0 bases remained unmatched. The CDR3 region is CASSGRAYEQYF. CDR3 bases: TGTGCCAGCAGCGGGAGGGCCTACGAGCAGTACTTC.

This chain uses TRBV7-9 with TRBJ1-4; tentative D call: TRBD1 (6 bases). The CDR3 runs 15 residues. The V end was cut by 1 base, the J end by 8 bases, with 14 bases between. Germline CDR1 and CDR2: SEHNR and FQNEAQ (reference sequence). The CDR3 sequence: CASSLVGAGEEKLFF. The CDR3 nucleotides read TGTGCCAGCAGCTTAGTGGGGGCAGGGGAAGAAAAACTGTTTTTT.

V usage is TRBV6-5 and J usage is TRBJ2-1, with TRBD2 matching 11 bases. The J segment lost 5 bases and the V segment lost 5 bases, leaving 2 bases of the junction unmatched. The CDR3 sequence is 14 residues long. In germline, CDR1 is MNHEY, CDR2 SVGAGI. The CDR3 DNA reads TGTGCCAGCAGTCTAGCGGGGGGACACAATGAGCAGTTCTTC. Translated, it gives CASSLAGGHNEQFF.

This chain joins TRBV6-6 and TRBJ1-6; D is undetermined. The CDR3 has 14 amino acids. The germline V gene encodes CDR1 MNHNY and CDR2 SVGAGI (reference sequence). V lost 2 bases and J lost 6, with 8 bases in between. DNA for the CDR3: TGTGCCAGCAGTTACGGGCCGATTAATTCACCCCTCCACTTT. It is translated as CASSYGPINSPLHF.

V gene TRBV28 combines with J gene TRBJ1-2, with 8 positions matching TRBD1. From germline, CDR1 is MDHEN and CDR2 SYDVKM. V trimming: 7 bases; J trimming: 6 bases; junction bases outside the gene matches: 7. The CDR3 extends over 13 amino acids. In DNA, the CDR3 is TGTGCCAGCACCATCGACAGGGGCAATGGCTACACCTTC. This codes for CASTIDRGNGYTF.

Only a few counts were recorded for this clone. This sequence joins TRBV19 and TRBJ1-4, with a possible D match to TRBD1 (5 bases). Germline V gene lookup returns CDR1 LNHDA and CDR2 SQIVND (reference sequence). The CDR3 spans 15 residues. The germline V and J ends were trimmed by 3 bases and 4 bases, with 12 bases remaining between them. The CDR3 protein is CASSIGGRFNEKLFF. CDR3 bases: TGTGCCAGTAGTATCGGGGGACGTTTTAATGAAAAACTGTTTTTT.

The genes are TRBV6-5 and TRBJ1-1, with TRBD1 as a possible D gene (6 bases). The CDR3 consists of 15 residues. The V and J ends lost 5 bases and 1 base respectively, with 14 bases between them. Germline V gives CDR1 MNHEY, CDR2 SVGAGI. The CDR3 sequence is CASSLHPRGNTEAFF. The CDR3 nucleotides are TGTGCCAGCAGTCTCCACCCCAGGGGGAACACTGAAGCTTTCTTT.

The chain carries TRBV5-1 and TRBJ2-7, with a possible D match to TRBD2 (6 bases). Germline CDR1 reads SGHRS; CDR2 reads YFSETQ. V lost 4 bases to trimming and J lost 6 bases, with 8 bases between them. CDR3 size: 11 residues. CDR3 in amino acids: CASSQGGEQYF. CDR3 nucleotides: TGCGCCAGCAGCCAGGGAGGCGAGCAGTACTTC.

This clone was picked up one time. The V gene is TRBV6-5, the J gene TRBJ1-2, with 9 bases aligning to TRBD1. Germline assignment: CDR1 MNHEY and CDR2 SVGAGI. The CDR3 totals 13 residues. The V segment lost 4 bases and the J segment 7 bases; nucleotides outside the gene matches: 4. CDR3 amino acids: CASSWKTGGGYTF. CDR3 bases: TGTGCCAGCAGTTGGAAGACAGGGGGTGGCTACACCTTC.

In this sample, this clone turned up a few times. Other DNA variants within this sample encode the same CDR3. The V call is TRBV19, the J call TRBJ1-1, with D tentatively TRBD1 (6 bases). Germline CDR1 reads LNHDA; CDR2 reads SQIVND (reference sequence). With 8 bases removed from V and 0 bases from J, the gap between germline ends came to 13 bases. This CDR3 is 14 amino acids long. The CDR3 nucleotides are TGTGCCAGTTCGAGGGGACATTTGAACACTGAAGCTTTCTTT. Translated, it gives CASSRGHLNTEAFF.

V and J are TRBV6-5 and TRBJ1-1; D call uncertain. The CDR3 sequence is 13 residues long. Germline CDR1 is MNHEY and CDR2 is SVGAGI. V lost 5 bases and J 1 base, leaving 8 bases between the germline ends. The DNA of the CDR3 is TGTGCCAGCAGTCCCCCGGGGAACACTGAAGCTTTCTTT. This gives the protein CASSPPGNTEAFF.

CDR3 bases: TGTGCCAGCAGCTTGGGGCGGGACAGGGGACTAGTAGCAGATACGCAGTATTTT. This codes for CASSLGRDRGLVADTQYF. The chain has TRBV5-4 and TRBJ2-3; TRBD1 aligns across 10 bases. CDR1 is SGHNT, CDR2 YYREEE, per germline (reference sequence). The J segment lost 4 bases and the V segment lost 0 bases, leaving 11 bases of the junction unmatched. This CDR3 spans 18 amino acids.

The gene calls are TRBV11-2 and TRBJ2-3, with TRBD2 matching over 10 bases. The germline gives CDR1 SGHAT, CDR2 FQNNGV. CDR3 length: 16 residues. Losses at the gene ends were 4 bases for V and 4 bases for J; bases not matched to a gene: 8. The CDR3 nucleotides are TGTGCCAGCAGCTCCCCCTCTAGCGGGAGCCCAGATACGCAGTATTTT. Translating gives CASSSPSSGSPDTQYF.

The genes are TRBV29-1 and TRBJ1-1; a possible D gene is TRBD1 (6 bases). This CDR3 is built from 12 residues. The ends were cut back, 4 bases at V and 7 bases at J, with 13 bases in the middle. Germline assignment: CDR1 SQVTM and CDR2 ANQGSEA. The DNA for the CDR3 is TGCAGCGTTGCACGGGGGGCGATTGAAGCTTTCTTT. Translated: CSVARGAIEAFF. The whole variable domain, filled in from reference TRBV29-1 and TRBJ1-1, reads SAVISQKPSRDICQRGTSLTIQCQVDSQVTMMFWYRQQPGQSLTLIATANQGSEATYESGFVIDKFPISRPNLTFSTLTVSNMSPEDSSIYLCSVARGAIEAFFGQGTRLTVV.

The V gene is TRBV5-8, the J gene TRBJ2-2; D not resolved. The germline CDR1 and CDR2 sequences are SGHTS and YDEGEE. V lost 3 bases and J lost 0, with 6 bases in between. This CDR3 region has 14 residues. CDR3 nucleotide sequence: TGTGCCAGCAGCTGGGCAGCGAACACCGGGGAGCTGTTTTTT. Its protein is CASSWAANTGELFF.

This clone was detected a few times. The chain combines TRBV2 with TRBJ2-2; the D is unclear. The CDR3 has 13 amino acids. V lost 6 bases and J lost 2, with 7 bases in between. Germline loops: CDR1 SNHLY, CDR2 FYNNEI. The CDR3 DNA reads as TGTGCCAGCAGGCCCCGTAACACCGGGGAGCTGTTTTTT. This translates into CASRPRNTGELFF.

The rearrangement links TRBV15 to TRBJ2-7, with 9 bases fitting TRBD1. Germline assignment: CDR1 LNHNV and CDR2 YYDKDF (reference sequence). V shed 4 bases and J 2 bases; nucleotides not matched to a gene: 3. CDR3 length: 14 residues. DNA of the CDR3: TGTGCCACCAGCATGGGACAGGGAACCTACGAGCAGTACTTC. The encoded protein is CATSMGQGTYEQYF.

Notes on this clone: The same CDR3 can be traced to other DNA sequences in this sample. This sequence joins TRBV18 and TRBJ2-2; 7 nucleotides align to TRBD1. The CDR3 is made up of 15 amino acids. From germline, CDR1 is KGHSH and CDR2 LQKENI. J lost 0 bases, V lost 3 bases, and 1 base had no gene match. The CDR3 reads CASSPGQTNTGELFF. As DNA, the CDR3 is TGTGCCAGCTCACCGGGACAGACGAACACCGGGGAGCTGTTTTTT.

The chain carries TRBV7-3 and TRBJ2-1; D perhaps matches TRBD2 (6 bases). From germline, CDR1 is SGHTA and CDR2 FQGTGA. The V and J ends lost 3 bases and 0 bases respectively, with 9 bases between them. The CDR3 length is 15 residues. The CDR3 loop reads CASSLRDSSYNEQFF. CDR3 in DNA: TGTGCCAGCAGCTTGCGGGATTCCTCCTACAATGAGCAGTTCTTC.

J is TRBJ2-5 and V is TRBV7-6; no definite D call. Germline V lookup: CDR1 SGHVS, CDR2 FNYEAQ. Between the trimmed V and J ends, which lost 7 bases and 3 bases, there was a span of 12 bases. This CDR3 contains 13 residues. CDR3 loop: CASTSVFKETQYF. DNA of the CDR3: TGTGCCAGCACTTCGGTTTTCAAAGAGACCCAGTACTTC.

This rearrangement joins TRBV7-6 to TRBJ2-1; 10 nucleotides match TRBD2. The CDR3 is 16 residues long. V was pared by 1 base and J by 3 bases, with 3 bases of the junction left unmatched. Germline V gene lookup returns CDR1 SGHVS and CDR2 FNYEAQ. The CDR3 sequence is CASSLVAGGHYNEQFF. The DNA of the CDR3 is TGTGCCAGCAGCTTAGTAGCGGGGGGACACTACAATGAGCAGTTCTTC.

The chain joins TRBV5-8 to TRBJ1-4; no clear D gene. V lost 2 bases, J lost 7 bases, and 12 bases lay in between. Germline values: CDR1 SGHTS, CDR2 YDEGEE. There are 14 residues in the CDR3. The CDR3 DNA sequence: TGTGCCAGCAGCTTCATGGGGTCGGCTGAAAAACTGTTTTTT. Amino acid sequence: CASSFMGSAEKLFF.

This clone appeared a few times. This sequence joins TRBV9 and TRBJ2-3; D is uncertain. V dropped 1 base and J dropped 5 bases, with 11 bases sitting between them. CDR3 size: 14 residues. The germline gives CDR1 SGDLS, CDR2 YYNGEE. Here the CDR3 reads CASSVQVWKDTQYF. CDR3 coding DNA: TGTGCCAGCAGCGTACAGGTTTGGAAAGATACGCAGTATTTT.

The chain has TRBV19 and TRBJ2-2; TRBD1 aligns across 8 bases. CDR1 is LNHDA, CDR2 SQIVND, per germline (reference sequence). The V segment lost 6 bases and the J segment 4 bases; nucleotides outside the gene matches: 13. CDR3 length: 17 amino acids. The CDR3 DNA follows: TGTGCCAGTAGCCCTCGGGACAGGTTTTCGGCCACCGGGGAGCTGTTTTTT. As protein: CASSPRDRFSATGELFF.

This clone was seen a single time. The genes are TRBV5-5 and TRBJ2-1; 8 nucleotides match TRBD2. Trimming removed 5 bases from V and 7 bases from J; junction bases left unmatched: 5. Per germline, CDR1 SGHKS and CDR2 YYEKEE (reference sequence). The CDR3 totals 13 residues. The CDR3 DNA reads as TGTGCCAGCAGAGCGGGAGCGGGGAATGAGCAGTTCTTC. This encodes CASRAGAGNEQFF.